Below are 28 T cell receptor beta chains sequenced from a single sample in a study of Graves' ophthalmopathy and Graves' hyperthyroidism. The sequenced template was RNA, covering the TCR beta CDR3 region. HTBI primers were used in a first-round RT-PCR, which preceded a second-round multiplex PCR. TCRdb reanalysed the multiplex PCR reads using MiXCR and keeps one entry per CDR3 protein. The table has approximately 380,000 distinct CDR3 sequences, roughly 20% seen once; the top ten hold around 3%. Sequences were obtained from peripheral blood. The receptor source for this set is a woman aged 18 to 35 with stable Graves' hyperthyroidism.

The rearrangement joins TRBV6-1 to TRBJ2-5; no clear D gene. Germline V gives CDR1 MNHNS, CDR2 SASEGT. Trimming pared 3 bases from V and 1 base from J, leaving 3 bases between. This CDR3 comprises 12 residues. The CDR3 DNA is TGTGCCAGCAGTGATCTCCAAGAGACCCAGTACTTC. Encoded protein: CASSDLQETQYF.

This clonotype was detected ten times or more. This chain connects TRBV11-1 to TRBJ1-1; weak D call: TRBD1 (5 bases). Per the germline V gene, CDR1 is SGHAT and CDR2 is FQDESV (reference sequence). V was cut by 1 base and J by 3 bases, with 9 bases left in between. This CDR3 has 14 amino acids. This chain's CDR3 is CASSLGQTYTEAFF. The CDR3 DNA sequence: TGTGCCAGCAGCTTAGGACAGACCTACACTGAAGCTTTCTTT.

This clonotype has just a few counts. The V call is TRBV7-2, the J call TRBJ2-2; D is perhaps TRBD2 (5 bases). The germline V and J ends were trimmed by 8 bases and 0 bases, with 13 bases remaining between them. The CDR3 is 15 residues long. In germline, CDR1 is SGHTA, CDR2 FQGNSA. This CDR3 reads CASFYTRANTGELFF. The DNA of the CDR3 is TGTGCCAGCTTTTATACGCGGGCGAACACCGGGGAGCTGTTTTTT.

This clonotype was picked up many times. A junction boundary mismatches the germline segment, possibly from a read error. The chain couples TRBV7-8 to TRBJ2-4; 7 bases fit TRBD2. The CDR3 is 20 amino acids. The germline V gene has CDR1 SGHVS and CDR2 FQNEAQ. The CDR3 DNA is TGTGCCAGCAGCCCCGTCCCGCCCTGGGGGAGGGGCAAGAAAAAAAACATTAAGTACTTC. The encoded protein is CASSPVPPWGRGKKKNIKYF. Based on the CDR3 plus reference TRBV7-8 and TRBJ2-4, the full variable domain is GAGVSQSPRYKVAKRGQDVALRCDPISGHVSLFWYQQALGQGPEFLTYFQNEAQLDKSGLPSDRFFAERPEGSVSTLKIQRTQQEDSAVYLCASSPVPPWGRGKKKNIKYFGAGTRLSVL.

Turning to this clonotype: Just one base apart from a much larger clone, this may be a read error. V and J are TRBV12-3 or TRBV12-4 and TRBJ2-5, with TRBD2 as a possible D gene (5 bases). This CDR3 region has 11 residues. V was cut by 6 bases and J by 7 bases, with 9 bases left in between. The CDR3 spells CASRIGVTQYF. The CDR3 bases are TGTGCCAGCAGAATCGGGGTGACCCAGTACTTC.

The sample holds one count of this clonotype. J is TRBJ2-7 and V is TRBV5-1, with TRBD1 identical over 10 bases. The V gene end was trimmed by 0 bases and the J gene end by 4 bases; junction bases not matched to a gene: 7. The CDR3 covers 16 residues. The germline V gene encodes CDR1 SGHRS and CDR2 YFSETQ. The CDR3 reads CASSLGTWTGGYEQYF. The CDR3, as DNA: TGCGCCAGCAGCTTGGGGACGTGGACAGGGGGATACGAGCAGTACTTC.

The rearrangement uses TRBV24-1 and TRBJ2-2; D may be TRBD1 (5 bases). There are 15 residues in the CDR3. Trimming shortened V by 2 bases and J by 4 bases, and 10 bases separated the two germline ends. Germline V gene data show CDR1 as KGHDR and CDR2 as SFDVKD. CDR3 in DNA: TGTGCCACCAGTGATTCCCGGACACTCACCGGGGAGCTGTTTTTT. Its translation: CATSDSRTLTGELFF.

The chain joins TRBV6-5 to TRBJ1-5; unclear D gene. The V gene lost 4 bases and the J gene lost 7 bases, with 8 bases spanning the gap. Germline V gene lookup returns CDR1 MNHEY and CDR2 SVGAGI. The CDR3 has 12 amino acids. The CDR3 here is CASSSGSQPQHF. CDR3 DNA: TGTGCCAGCAGTTCTGGCAGCCAGCCCCAGCATTTT.

This clonotype has more than one count but fewer than ten. A junction end diverges from the germline sequence, so it may reflect a read error. The chain carries TRBV24-1 and TRBJ2-7, with 7 bases that match TRBD2. The CDR3 loop spans 13 amino acids. Looked up from germline, CDR1 is KGHDR and CDR2 is SFDVKD. The CDR3 is CATNLAASYEQCF. The DNA for the CDR3 is TGTGCCACAAACCTAGCGGCATCCTACGAGCAGTGCTTC.

This clonotype was seen repeatedly, ten times or more. The chain carries TRBV6-5 and TRBJ1-2, with a weak D call TRBD1 (5 bases). CDR1 and CDR2 (germline): MNHEY, SVGAGI. The germline V and J ends were trimmed by 8 bases and 3 bases, with 19 bases remaining between them. This CDR3 is built from 15 residues. CDR3 sequence (DNA): TGTGCCAGCGGGACCCTCCAAGGGAAGGACTATGGCTACACCTTC. This sequence encodes CASGTLQGKDYGYTF.

This clonotype showed up many times. As DNA, the CDR3 is TGTGCCAGCAGTCCGTCCCCCGGGACGCGCTCCTACGAGCAGTACTTC. It is translated as CASSPSPGTRSYEQYF. The J gene is TRBJ2-7, the V gene TRBV28; perhaps D is TRBD1 or TRBD2 (5 bases each). CDR3 size: 16 residues. CDR1 is MDHEN and CDR2 is SYDVKM in the germline V gene. Trimming left V 5 bases short and J 0 bases short, with 17 bases between.

The table lists this clonotype with many counts. V is TRBV11-2 and J is TRBJ2-7; weak D call: TRBD1 (6 bases). Germline CDR1 is SGHAT and CDR2 is FQNNGV. V was cut by 3 bases and J by 9 bases, with 18 bases left in between. The length of the CDR3 is 14 residues. The CDR3 nucleotides read TGTGCCAGCAGCTTGGGGGCCCGGGGAGAGGTGCAGTACTTC. Translating gives CASSLGARGEVQYF.

The chain is built from TRBV12-3 or TRBV12-4 and TRBJ1-5, with 7 bases that match TRBD1. V gave up 5 bases and J gave up 7 bases; unmatched junction bases: 11. The CDR3 is made up of 15 amino acids. Written as DNA, the CDR3 is TGTGCCAGCAGTGGACGACAGGGTTATGAACAGCCCCAGCATTTT. It yields the protein CASSGRQGYEQPQHF.

Ten or more counts support this clonotype. The V call is TRBV30, the J call TRBJ1-2, with D hard to call. Trimming removed 2 bases at V and 8 bases at J, with 18 bases between. The CDR3 contains 14 residues. In germline, CDR1 is GTSNPN, CDR2 SVGIG (reference sequence). CDR3 amino acids: CAWSKPTGLGGYTF. As DNA, the CDR3 is TGTGCCTGGAGTAAACCGACTGGGCTTGGGGGCTACACCTTC.

This clonotype was counted between two and nine times. V usage is TRBV12-3 or TRBV12-4 and J usage is TRBJ1-1; 10 bases are shared with TRBD1. Trimming removed 6 bases from V and 0 bases from J; junction bases left unmatched: 7. The CDR3 is 16 amino acids. Here the CDR3 DNA reads TGTGCCAGCAGCCCAAGACAGGGGGCGATGAACACTGAAGCTTTCTTT. Residues: CASSPRQGAMNTEAFF.

This clonotype was counted only a few times. The CDR3 region is CASSPSYLNTEAFF. The CDR3 DNA is TGTGCCAGCAGCCCAAGTTACCTGAACACTGAAGCTTTCTTT. The chain couples TRBV7-2 to TRBJ1-1; unclear D gene. V was shortened by 5 bases and J by 0 bases, with 10 bases between the two germline ends. The CDR3 is 14 residues long. CDR1 is SGHTA, CDR2 FQGNSA, per germline.

This clonotype was seen many times. The V and J genes are TRBV2 and TRBJ2-5; D remains ambiguous. Germline assignment: CDR1 SNHLY and CDR2 FYNNEI. CDR3 length: 12 amino acids. V lost 4 bases to trimming and J lost 5 bases, with 8 bases between them. The CDR3 sequence is CASSVGVETQYF. The CDR3 bases are TGTGCCAGCAGTGTTGGGGTGGAGACCCAGTACTTC.

This chain connects TRBV20-1 to TRBJ2-7; no definite D call. The V and J ends lost 3 bases and 7 bases respectively, with 16 bases between them. Per germline, CDR1 DFQATT and CDR2 SNEGSKA (reference sequence). CDR3 length: 13 amino acids. CDR3 loop: CSASPGQNWEQYF. The CDR3 DNA reads TGCAGTGCTAGCCCCGGGCAAAACTGGGAGCAGTACTTC.

The chain links TRBV28 to TRBJ1-2; D perhaps matches TRBD1 (6 bases). Trimming pared 6 bases from V and 4 bases from J, leaving 12 bases between. Germline assignment: CDR1 MDHEN and CDR2 SYDVKM. The CDR3 covers 13 residues. The CDR3, as DNA: TGTGCCAGCAGCCCCACAGGGCCCTATGGCTACACCTTC. Amino acids: CASSPTGPYGYTF.

This clonotype was seen many times. This sequence may be a read error, since a much larger clone differs from it by one base. The chain uses TRBV29-1 and TRBJ2-5; D gene unclear. Germline values: CDR1 SQVTM, CDR2 ANQGSEA. There are 11 residues in the CDR3. CDR3 DNA: TGCAGCGTTGGGTACACGGAGACCCTGTACTTC. It encodes CSVGYTETLYF.

The chain recombines TRBV6-1 with TRBJ2-3; 13 nucleotides line up with TRBD2. The CDR3 has 18 residues. Germline V gene lookup returns CDR1 MNHNS and CDR2 SASEGT. J was trimmed by 0 bases and V by 5 bases; bases with no gene match: 8. This CDR3 is CASSQTSGRAVSTDTQYF. As DNA, the CDR3 is TGTGCCAGCAGTCAAACTAGCGGGAGGGCCGTTAGCACAGATACGCAGTATTTT.

This clonotype was observed many times. V gene TRBV5-1 combines with J gene TRBJ1-5; the match to TRBD1 covers 10 bases. There are 16 residues in the CDR3. With V trimmed by 0 bases and J by 7 bases, 7 bases remained unmatched. Per the germline V gene, CDR1 is SGHRS and CDR2 is YFSETQ. CDR3 loop: CASSLEGTGVGQPQHF. DNA for the CDR3: TGCGCCAGCAGCTTGGAGGGGACAGGGGTTGGACAGCCCCAGCATTTT.

This clonotype was counted ten times or more. This chain connects TRBV5-1 to TRBJ2-5; 12 bases align to TRBD2. In germline, CDR1 is SGHRS, CDR2 YFSETQ. CDR3 length: 17 residues. Trimming at V came to 4 bases and at J to 5 bases, leaving 12 bases not matched to a gene. The CDR3 DNA follows: TGCGCCAGCAGCCGTATTACTAGCGGGAGGATATATGAGACCCAGTACTTC. This encodes CASSRITSGRIYETQYF.

This clonotype was counted ten times or more. The chain couples TRBV28 to TRBJ2-5, with TRBD1 identical over 12 bases. With 6 bases clipped from V and 6 bases from J, the junction kept 20 bases outside the gene matches. This CDR3 region has 19 residues. The germline V gene has CDR1 MDHEN and CDR2 SYDVKM. In DNA form, the CDR3 reads TGTGCCAGCAGCCCTACAATACCGGGACAGGGGGCTTGGTGGAAGACCCAGTACTTC. Its translation: CASSPTIPGQGAWWKTQYF.

This clonotype was detected ten times or more. The chain uses TRBV20-1 and TRBJ1-1, with 7 bases aligning to TRBD1. Germline trimming cut 6 bases from V and 0 bases from J; bases unmatched to any gene: 7. Germline values: CDR1 DFQATT, CDR2 SNEGSKA (reference sequence). This CDR3 has 14 amino acids. The CDR3 loop is CSARLQGLNTEAFF. The CDR3 DNA follows: TGCAGTGCAAGGTTACAGGGGTTGAACACTGAAGCTTTCTTT.

J is TRBJ2-7 and V is TRBV3-1; 13 bases map to TRBD2. Germline values: CDR1 LGHDT, CDR2 YNNKEL (reference sequence). This CDR3 contains 15 residues. V trimming: 4 bases; J trimming: 8 bases; junction bases outside the gene matches: 8. In DNA, the CDR3 is TGTGCCAGCAGCCCTTGGACTAGCGGGAGTAGGAAGCAGTACTTC. Protein: CASSPWTSGSRKQYF.

The rearrangement joins TRBV28 to TRBJ2-2; D not resolved. Germline-derived CDR1 and CDR2 are MDHEN and SYDVKM. The CDR3 has 12 amino acids. Trimming left V 7 bases short and J 5 bases short, with 8 bases between. CDR3 coding DNA: TGTGCCAGCACCTGGAAGACCGGGGAGCTGTTTTTT. Its translation is CASTWKTGELFF.

The V and J genes are TRBV6-2 or TRBV6-3 and TRBJ1-1; 7 bases agree with TRBD1. The trim removed 2 bases at V and 2 bases at J, leaving 11 bases unmatched. The germline V gene encodes CDR1 MNHEY and CDR2 SVGEGT. CDR3 length: 17 amino acids. CDR3 residues: CASSYARTGRTNTEAFF. The CDR3 DNA follows: TGTGCCAGCAGTTACGCCCGGACAGGCAGAACCAACACTGAAGCTTTCTTT.